This T cell receptor beta chain was identified during a study of cytomegalovirus exposure and HLA in healthy donors. Study-level results: The study dropped some indistinguishable V segments, TRBV6-2 and TRBV6-3 among them. Several top significant clusters appeared, in a later analysis, to be linked to common viral pathogens. Serostatus for CMV was the only available immune exposure information.

The sample holds one count of this clone. Its specificity is not known. V was clipped by 6 bases and J by 5 bases, with 16 bases between them. The CDR3 has 14 residues. The germline CDR1 and CDR2 sequences are ENHRY and SYGVKD. This PCR relied on a set of 60 Vbeta primers and 13 Jbeta primers. TCRdb keeps only in-frame clones here, not all; method: immunoSEQ multiplex PCR. Here the sample spans 100,000 to 150,000 clones, 60% to 80% being singletons. V usage is TRBV10-3 and J usage is TRBJ2-5; tentative D call: TRBD2 (5 bases). The sequenced sample consisted of PBMCs. The sequence derives from a woman aged 60 to 75 in good health and CMV-seronegative. The CDR3 loop reads CAIRSPAGGETQYF. In DNA, the CDR3 is TGTGCCATCAGGTCTCCCGCAGGCGGGGAGACCCAGTACTTC.